This T cell receptor (beta chain) derives from a study of shared clonotypes between healthy human individuals (dated by TCRdb to between 2020 and 2021). Context from the whole study: The cohort comprised a couple of women and a few men aged 18 to 49 years. To increase sequencing depth and limit assay-specific biases, TCR repertoire library preparation and sequencing were carried out by different laboratories using diverse techniques. Per donor, leukapheresis produced somewhere between about 0.8 and 9.5 billion PBMCs. Per donor, three plates each were used for CD4 naive and CD4 memory, two for CD8 naive, and one for CD8 memory. Blood TCR repertoires of a handful of healthy adults were deeply sequenced to estimate repertoire size and the extent of clonotype sharing between individuals. Beyond this particular receptor, the publication reports: Sampling was limited to blood, and TCR repertoires in tissue likely differ from TCR repertoires in blood. Rarefaction of sorted-subset datasets indicated incomplete sequencing despite the large sequencing depth. Naive subsets generally had larger estimated clonotype richness than memory subsets did. Because the study included only a small number of donors, the genetic and exposure-history diversity represented was limited. Approximately 4.8% of naive CD4, 3% to 4% of naive CD8, roughly 2.4% of memory CD4, and about 0.4% of memory CD8 clonotypes were shared across several donors. Pairwise subsampling led to the expectation that sequencing depth would affect the degree of clonotype sharing among donors. Compared with non-shared clonotypes, the clonotypes found in all four sorted-subset donors had higher generation probabilities.

TCR CDR3 regions were amplified from genomic DNA by multiplex PCR using the deep immunoSEQ assay. For each cell subset, the extracted genomic DNA was distributed evenly across all wells of several immunoSEQ 96-well plates, and each plate served as one replicate. For sorted subsets, roughly 0.2 ug genomic DNA, equal to approximately 30,000 T cell genomes, was loaded into each replicate PCR. Purified libraries were measured with a Qubit 3.0 fluorometer, size-checked on a Bioanalyzer 2100, and measured again with the KAPA Library Quantification kit. Every immunoSEQ 96-well plate was sequenced on a separate single-read 150-cycle Illumina NextSeq 550 flow cell. In the original analysis: Because only junctional sequences without quality scores were contained in the immunoSEQ output, filtering matching that applied to full-length reads could not be performed. To assign V/J genes and CDR3, sequences were annotated using PyIR, a Python wrapper for IgBLAST v1.9, with IMGT germline references. Any read was removed if the V/J assignment was weak (E-value above 1e-6), the CDR3 was missing, or the read contained stop codons, out-of-frame junctions, or ambiguous translated residues. A V3J clonotype was defined by an identical inferred V gene, J gene, and CDR3 amino acid sequence. The percentage overlap between two repertoires was calculated by dividing the number of shared unique clonotypes by the size of the smaller repertoire. Three approaches were used to assess repertoire richness: RTK rarefaction, the Chao1 estimator, and Recon v2.1 estimates of unobserved clonotypes. OLGA was used to compute generation probabilities for all TCRbeta clonotypes that the gDNA method yielded from a handful of donors. The table was pulled from immuneACCESS by TCRdb, which kept in-frame rearrangements only. Such tables lose some clones; where checked, under half of the loss comes from unresolved V genes, and the rest has no known cause. From that table come the V and J calls and clone size; the DNA was used to work out D and trimming. The sample table lists around 370,000 clones, 90% to 97% of them with a count of one. The leading ten clones occupy about 0.32% of the sample.

This clone has only one observation. Its antigen is currently not known. One base away there is no much larger clone; base qualities are not given. Donors were healthy HIV-negative adults with no recently reported acute infections or vaccinations. Every donor was a Caucasian adult residing in Nashville, Tennessee, USA. CD8 memory samples consisted of magnetically selected CD45RO+ cells combined with CCR7-negative CD45RA+ effector memory (TemRA) cells. Blood was obtained by leukapheresis, after which PBMCs were separated by Ficoll-Histopaque density gradient centrifugation and cryopreserved in liquid nitrogen vapor phase. Analytical flow cytometry was used to check the purity and quantity of each magnetically sorted T cell population. Each sorted fraction had its genomic DNA isolated and then quantified by UV absorbance on a Nanodrop 2000c. Reading from cysteine to phenylalanine, the CDR3 counts 17 amino acids. Solely the CDR3 DNA is kept, with 51 bases framed from the first base. CDR1 SGDLS and CDR2 YYNGEE were looked up in the germline V gene. V is cut by 8 bases and J by 3 bases, and the space between the germline ends is 27 bases.

This TCR was recovered from a man younger than 45 in good health. The V and J genes are TRBV9 and TRBJ2-7; a confident D gene designation cannot be given. What was sequenced was memory CD8+ T cells sorted from blood. This sample's cell subset or site label indicates: CD45RO+ cells pooled with CCR7-negative TemRA cells. The CDR3 protein is CARRWNDQNLGIYEQYF. DNA sequence: TGTGCCAGGAGGTGGAATGACCAGAACCTAGGGATCTACGAGCAGTACTTC.